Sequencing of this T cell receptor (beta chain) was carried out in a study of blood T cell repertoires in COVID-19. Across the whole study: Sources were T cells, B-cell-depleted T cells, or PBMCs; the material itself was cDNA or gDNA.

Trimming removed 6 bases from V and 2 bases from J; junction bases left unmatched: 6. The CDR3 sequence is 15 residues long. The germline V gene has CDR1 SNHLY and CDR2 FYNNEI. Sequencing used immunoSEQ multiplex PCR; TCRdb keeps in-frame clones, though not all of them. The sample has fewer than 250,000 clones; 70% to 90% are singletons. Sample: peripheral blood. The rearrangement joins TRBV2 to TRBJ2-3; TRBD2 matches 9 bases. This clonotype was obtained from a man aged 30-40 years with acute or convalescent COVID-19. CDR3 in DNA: TGTGCCAGCAGGGGGACTAGCCACTCCACAGATACGCAGTATTTT. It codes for CASRGTSHSTDTQYF.